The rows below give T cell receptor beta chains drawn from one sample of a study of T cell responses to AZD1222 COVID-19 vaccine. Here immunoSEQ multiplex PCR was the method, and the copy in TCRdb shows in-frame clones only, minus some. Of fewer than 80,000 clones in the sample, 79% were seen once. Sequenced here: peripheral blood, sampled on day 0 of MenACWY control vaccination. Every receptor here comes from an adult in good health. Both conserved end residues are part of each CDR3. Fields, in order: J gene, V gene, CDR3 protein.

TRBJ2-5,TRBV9,CASSVVLNGRAGETQYF
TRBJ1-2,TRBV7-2,CASSFYGVATF
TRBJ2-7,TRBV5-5,CASSPLLAQATYEQYF
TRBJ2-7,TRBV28,CASSFQVPYEQYF
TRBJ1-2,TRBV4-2,CASSPPGLLDYGYTF
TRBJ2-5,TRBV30,CAWSVGGDQETQYF
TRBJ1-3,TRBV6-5,CASSYIAGNTIYF
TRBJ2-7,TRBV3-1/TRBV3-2,CASSPTSGSYEQYF
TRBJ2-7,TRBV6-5,CASTVNPSNSYEQYF
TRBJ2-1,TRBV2,CASRRDRGGYNEQFF
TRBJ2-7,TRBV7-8,CASSLAPSGGSYEQYF
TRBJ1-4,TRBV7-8,CASSLGRGATNEKLFF
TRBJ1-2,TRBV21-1,CASSKKRRQADGYTF
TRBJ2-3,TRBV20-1,CSASEFVRSGDTQYF
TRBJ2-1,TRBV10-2,CASSSSGYEQFF
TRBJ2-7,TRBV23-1,CASSHLIDRRFLHEQYF
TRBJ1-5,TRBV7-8,CASSLGTDYSNQPQHF
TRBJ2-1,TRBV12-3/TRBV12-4,CASSLEPTTEQFF
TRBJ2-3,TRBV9,CASSVEGLGTDTQYF
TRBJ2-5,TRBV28,CASSQGPRRQETQYF
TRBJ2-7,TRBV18,CASSRGLAGDEQYF
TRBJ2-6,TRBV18,CASSPQGQGVPGANVLTF
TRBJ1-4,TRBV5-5,CASSPGTQIRRLFF
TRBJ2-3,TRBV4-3,CASSQDQGIGKDTQYF
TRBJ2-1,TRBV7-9,CASSPRDRPYNEQFF
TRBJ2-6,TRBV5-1,CASSSVSGANVLTF
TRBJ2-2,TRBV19,CASSIEWPSPERGELFF
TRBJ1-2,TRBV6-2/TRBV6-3,CASSLRGIGYGYTF
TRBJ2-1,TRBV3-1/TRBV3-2,CASSQRGTHNEQFF